The present entry profiles one T cell receptor (beta chain) with its context. This entry belongs to a study of blood T cell repertoires in COVID-19. Overall study context: There were acute and convalescent COVID-19 samples, and they came from the United States, Italy and Spain. T cells, B-cell-depleted T cells, or PBMCs provided the cDNA or gDNA that served as material.

Source study methods: Reference gene primer amplification gave estimated nucleated cell counts. Measured with immunoSEQ multiplex PCR; TCRdb has only the in-frame clones, and not every one. V and J calls and clone size are as listed in that table; D and trimming were resolved from the DNA. The data show tens of thousands of clones, with about 89% seen just once and about 12% held by the top ten. The V gene lost 0 bases and the J gene lost 4 bases, with 4 bases spanning the gap. The germline V gene encodes CDR1 MDHEN and CDR2 SYDVKM. This CDR3 region has 12 residues. The chain uses TRBV28 and TRBJ2-7; no reliable D call. This sequence originates from a man aged 65 to 85 with active COVID-19. Sequenced: peripheral blood. CDR3 DNA sequence: TGTGCCAGCAGTTTATGGAGGTACGAGCAGTACTTC. Amino acids: CASSLWRYEQYF. Looking up the rest from reference TRBV28 and TRBJ2-7 gives the full variable domain: DVKVTQSSRYLVKRTGEKVFLECVQDMDHENMFWYRQDPGLGLRLIYFSYDVKMKEKGDIPEGYSVSREKKERFSLILESASTNQTSMYLCASSLWRYEQYFGPGTRLTVT.